The 9 T cell receptor beta chains given below trace back to one sample, sequenced in a study of early T cells in non-severe SARS-CoV-2 infection. TCRdb re-called the 5' RACE reads with MiXCR, one entry per CDR3 protein. The sample has 68,000 or so distinct CDR3 sequences, roughly an eighth seen once. The material sequenced was whole blood. Every receptor here comes from an adult who was a healthcare worker with PCR-confirmed SARS-CoV-2 infection or an uninfected control (not recorded which).

V usage is TRBV2 and J usage is TRBJ2-1; 12 bases are shared with TRBD2. The CDR3 has 16 residues. Trimming at V came to 4 bases and at J to 9 bases, leaving 10 bases not matched to a gene. The germline CDR1 and CDR2 sequences are SNHLY and FYNNEI. The CDR3: CASSGSRLAGGAEQFF. The CDR3 DNA sequence: TGTGCCAGCAGTGGGTCCCGGCTAGCGGGGGGGGCTGAGCAGTTCTTC. Complete variable domain (other parts from reference TRBV2 and TRBJ2-1): EPEVTQTPSHQVTQMGQEVILRCVPISNHLYFYWYRQILGQKVEFLVSFYNNEISEKSEIFDDQFSVERPDGSNFTLKIRSTKLEDSAMYFCASSGSRLAGGAEQFFGPGTRLTVL.

The chain couples TRBV4-2 to TRBJ1-5, with a possible D match to TRBD1 (5 bases). The V gene lost 1 base and the J gene lost 5 bases, with 12 bases spanning the gap. This CDR3 comprises 15 residues. Looked up from germline, CDR1 is LGHNA and CDR2 is YNFKEQ. For the CDR3, the DNA is TGTGCCAGCAGCCAAGCCCAGGGTGGTGATCAGCCCCAGCATTTT. Protein: CASSQAQGGDQPQHF.

In this sample, this clonotype turned up many times. The V call is TRBV12-3 or TRBV12-4, the J call TRBJ1-2, with D maybe TRBD1 (6 bases). This CDR3 is 12 amino acids long. V was pared by 2 bases and J by 8 bases, with 9 bases between. This chain's CDR3 is CASSLSDRGYTF. The CDR3, as DNA: TGTGCCAGCAGTTTATCCGACAGGGGCTACACCTTC.

The V and J genes are TRBV11-2 and TRBJ2-5, with D possibly called TRBD1 or TRBD2 (6 bases each). The V and J ends lost 0 bases and 2 bases respectively, with 13 bases between them. Germline CDR1 is SGHAT and CDR2 is FQNNGV. The CDR3 has 16 amino acids. The CDR3: CASSLDPGALQETQYF. The CDR3 coding sequence is TGTGCCAGCAGCTTAGATCCGGGGGCGTTACAAGAGACCCAGTACTTC.

The sample holds a few counts of this clonotype. CDR3 region: CASSLIMAGGASDTQYF. Here the CDR3 DNA reads TGTGCCAGCAGCTTAATAATGGCCGGGGGGGCCTCAGATACGCAGTATTTT. This sequence joins TRBV7-2 and TRBJ2-3, with 8 bases aligning to TRBD2. The CDR3 has 17 residues. The V segment lost 2 bases and the J segment 4 bases; nucleotides outside the gene matches: 11. Germline V gives CDR1 SGHTA, CDR2 FQGNSA.

The rearrangement uses TRBV2 and TRBJ1-4, with D unclear. The CDR3 spans 16 residues. Germline V gene data show CDR1 as SNHLY and CDR2 as FYNNEI. V lost 6 bases and J lost 4, with 18 bases in between. Here the CDR3 reads CASSRLRTDSNEKLFF. Here the CDR3 DNA reads TGTGCCAGCAGCCGCCTCAGGACGGATAGTAATGAAAAACTGTTTTTT.

J is TRBJ2-7 and V is TRBV11-2; 8 nucleotides line up with TRBD1. Germline V gene lookup returns CDR1 SGHAT and CDR2 FQNNGV. The CDR3 length is 15 residues. V was pared by 3 bases and J by 4 bases, with 8 bases of the junction left unmatched. CDR3 nucleotides: TGTGCCAGCAGCTTGTTCGGACAGGGTCGGTACGAGCAGTACTTC. This translates into CASSLFGQGRYEQYF.

The chain combines TRBV20-1 with TRBJ1-5, with D possibly being TRBD1 (5 bases). CDR1 and CDR2 from the germline V gene are DFQATT and SNEGSKA (reference sequence). Trimming took 1 base from V and 4 from J, leaving 11 bases between them. The CDR3 extends over 14 amino acids. The CDR3 loop is CSARGDSRNQPQHF. The CDR3 DNA follows: TGCAGTGCTAGAGGAGACAGTCGGAATCAGCCCCAGCATTTT.

The chain carries TRBV5-1 and TRBJ2-5; TRBD1 agrees at 7 bases. Unmatched junction bases numbered 10, after V lost 3 bases and J lost 5 bases. Germline lookup yields CDR1 SGHRS and CDR2 YFSETQ. The CDR3 covers 15 residues. This CDR3 reads CASSSSTGKLETQYF. Here the CDR3 DNA reads TGCGCCAGCAGCTCCTCGACAGGGAAGTTGGAGACCCAGTACTTC.